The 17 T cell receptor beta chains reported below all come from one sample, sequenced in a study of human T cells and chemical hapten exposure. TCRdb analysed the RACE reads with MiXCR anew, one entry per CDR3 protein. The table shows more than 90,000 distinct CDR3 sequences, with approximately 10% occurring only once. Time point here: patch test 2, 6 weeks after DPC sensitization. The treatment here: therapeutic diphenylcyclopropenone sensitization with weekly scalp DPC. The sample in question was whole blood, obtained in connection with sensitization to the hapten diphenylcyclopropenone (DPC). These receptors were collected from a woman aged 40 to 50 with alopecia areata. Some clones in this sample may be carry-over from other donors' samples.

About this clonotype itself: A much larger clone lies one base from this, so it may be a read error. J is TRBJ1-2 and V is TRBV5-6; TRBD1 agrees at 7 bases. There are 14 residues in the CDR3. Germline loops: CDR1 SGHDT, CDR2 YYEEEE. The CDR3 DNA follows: TGTGCCAGCAGCCAAGGGGACAGAAACTATGACTACACCTTC. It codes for CASSQGDRNYDYTF.

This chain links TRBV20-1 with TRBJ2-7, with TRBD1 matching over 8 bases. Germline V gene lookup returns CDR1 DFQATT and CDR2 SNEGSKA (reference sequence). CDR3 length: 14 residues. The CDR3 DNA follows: TGCAGGGATCGCAACGGGACAGGCTCTTACGAGCAGTACTTC. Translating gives CRDRNGTGSYEQYF.

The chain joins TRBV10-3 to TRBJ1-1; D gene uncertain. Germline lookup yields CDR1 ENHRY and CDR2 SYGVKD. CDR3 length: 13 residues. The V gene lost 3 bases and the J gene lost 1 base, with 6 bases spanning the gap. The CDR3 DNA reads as TGTGCCATCAGTGATCGCTCGAACACTGAAGCTTTCTTT. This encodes CAISDRSNTEAFF.

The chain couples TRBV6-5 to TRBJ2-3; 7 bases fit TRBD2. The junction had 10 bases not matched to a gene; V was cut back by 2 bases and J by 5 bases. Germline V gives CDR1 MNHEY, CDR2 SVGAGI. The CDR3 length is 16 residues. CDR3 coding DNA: TGTGCCAGCAGTTACCGATTTGTGTTAGCGGGAGATACGCAGTATTTT. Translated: CASSYRFVLAGDTQYF.

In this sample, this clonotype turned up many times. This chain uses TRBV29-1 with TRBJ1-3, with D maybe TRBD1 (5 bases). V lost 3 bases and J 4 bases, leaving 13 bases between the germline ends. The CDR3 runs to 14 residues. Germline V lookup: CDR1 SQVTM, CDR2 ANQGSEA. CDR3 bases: TGCAGCGTTGACTTATCAGGGTACGGAAACACCATATATTTT. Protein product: CSVDLSGYGNTIYF.

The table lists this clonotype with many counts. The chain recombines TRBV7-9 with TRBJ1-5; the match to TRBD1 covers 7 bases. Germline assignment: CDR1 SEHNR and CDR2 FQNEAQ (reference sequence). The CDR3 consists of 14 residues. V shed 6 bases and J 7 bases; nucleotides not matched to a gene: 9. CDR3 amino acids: CASRNTGVGQPQHF. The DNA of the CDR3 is TGTGCCAGCAGGAACACAGGGGTGGGGCAGCCCCAGCATTTT.

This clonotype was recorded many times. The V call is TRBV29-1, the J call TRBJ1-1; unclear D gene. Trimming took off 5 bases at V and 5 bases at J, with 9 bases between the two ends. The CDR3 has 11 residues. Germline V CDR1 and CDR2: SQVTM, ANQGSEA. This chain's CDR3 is CSVPGRTEAFF. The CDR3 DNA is TGCAGCGTTCCGGGAAGGACTGAAGCTTTCTTT.

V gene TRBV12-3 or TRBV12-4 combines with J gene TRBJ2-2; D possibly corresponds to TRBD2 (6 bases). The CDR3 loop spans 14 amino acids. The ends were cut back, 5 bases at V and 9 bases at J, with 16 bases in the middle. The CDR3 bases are TGTGCCAGCAGTCCGGAGGGGCTGGCGCGGGAGCTGTTTTTT. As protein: CASSPEGLARELFF.

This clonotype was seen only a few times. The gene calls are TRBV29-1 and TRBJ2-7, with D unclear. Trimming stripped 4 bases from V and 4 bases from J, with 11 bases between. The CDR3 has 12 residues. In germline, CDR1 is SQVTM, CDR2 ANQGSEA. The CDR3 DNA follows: TGCAGCGTTGTTAAGGGCACTTACGAGCAGTACTTC. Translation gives CSVVKGTYEQYF.

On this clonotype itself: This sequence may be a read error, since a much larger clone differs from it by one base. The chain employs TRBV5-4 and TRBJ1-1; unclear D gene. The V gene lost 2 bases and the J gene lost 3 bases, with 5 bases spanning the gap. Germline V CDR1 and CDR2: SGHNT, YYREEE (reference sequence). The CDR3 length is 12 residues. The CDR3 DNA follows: TGTGCCAGCAGCTTCCCGGACACTGAAGCTTTCTTT. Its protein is CASSFPDTEAFF.

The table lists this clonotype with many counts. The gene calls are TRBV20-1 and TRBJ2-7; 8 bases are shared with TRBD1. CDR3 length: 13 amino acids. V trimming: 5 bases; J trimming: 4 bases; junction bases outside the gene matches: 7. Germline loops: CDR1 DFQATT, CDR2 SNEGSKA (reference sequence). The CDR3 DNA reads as TGCAGTGCTTCGGACAGGGCGAGTTACGAGCAGTACTTC. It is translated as CSASDRASYEQYF.

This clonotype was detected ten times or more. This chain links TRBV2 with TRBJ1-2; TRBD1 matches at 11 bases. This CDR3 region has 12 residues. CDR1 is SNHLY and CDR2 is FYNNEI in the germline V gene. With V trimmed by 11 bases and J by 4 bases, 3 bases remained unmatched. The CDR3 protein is CAGGQGAYGYTF. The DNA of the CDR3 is TGTGCCGGAGGACAGGGGGCCTATGGCTACACCTTC.

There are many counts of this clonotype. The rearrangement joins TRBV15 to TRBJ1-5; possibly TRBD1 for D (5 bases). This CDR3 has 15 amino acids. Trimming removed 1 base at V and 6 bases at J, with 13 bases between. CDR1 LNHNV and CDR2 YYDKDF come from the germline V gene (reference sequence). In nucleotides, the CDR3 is TGTGCCACCAGCAGAGGGTTAGACAGTGCTCAGCCCCAGCATTTT. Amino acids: CATSRGLDSAQPQHF.

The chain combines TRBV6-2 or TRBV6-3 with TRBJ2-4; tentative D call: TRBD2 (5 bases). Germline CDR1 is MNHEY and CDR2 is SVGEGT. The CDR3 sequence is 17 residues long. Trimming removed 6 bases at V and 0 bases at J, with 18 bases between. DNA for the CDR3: TGTGCCAGCAGAAGGGCCCTAGCAGAACTAGCCAAAAACATTCAGTACTTC. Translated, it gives CASRRALAELAKNIQYF.

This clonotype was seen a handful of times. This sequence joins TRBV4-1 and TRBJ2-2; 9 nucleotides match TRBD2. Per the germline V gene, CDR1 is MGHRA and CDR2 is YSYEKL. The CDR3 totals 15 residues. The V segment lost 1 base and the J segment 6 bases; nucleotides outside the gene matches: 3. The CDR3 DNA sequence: TGCGCCAGCAGCCAAGGGCTAGCGGGACCCGGGGAGCTGTTTTTT. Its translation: CASSQGLAGPGELFF.

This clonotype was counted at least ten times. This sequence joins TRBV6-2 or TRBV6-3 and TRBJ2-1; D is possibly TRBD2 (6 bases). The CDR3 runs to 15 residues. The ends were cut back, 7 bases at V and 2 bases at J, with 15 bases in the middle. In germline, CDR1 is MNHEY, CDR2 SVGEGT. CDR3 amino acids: CASTVRGTAYNEQFF. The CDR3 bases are TGTGCCAGCACCGTCCGAGGGACTGCCTACAATGAGCAGTTCTTC.

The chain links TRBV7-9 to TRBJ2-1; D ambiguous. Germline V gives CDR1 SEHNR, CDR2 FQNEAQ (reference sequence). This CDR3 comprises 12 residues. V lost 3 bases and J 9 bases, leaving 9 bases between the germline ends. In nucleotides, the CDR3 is TGTGCCAGCAGCTTCTCTCTCGGTGAGCAGTTCTTC. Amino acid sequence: CASSFSLGEQFF. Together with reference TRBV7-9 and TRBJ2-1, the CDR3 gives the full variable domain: DTGVSQNPRHKITKRGQNVTFRCDPISEHNRLYWYRQTLGQGPEFLTYFQNEAQLEKSRLLSDRFSAERPKGSFSTLEIQRTEQGDSAMYLCASSFSLGEQFFGPGTRLTVL.